Each of the 13 T cell receptor beta chains below was sequenced from the same sample in a study of OX40 agonist ivuxolimab in advanced cancers. The library was generated by the immunoSEQ multiplex PCR assay. Sourced from immuneACCESS, this table was stored by TCRdb with only in-frame sequences that have V and J called. A share of the clones is absent; for the studies checked, an unresolved V gene accounts for under half, and the remainder has no known explanation. Across this sample there are around 67,000 clones, with roughly 85% seen only once. About 1.3% of the sample lies in the top ten. The sequences come from CD4+ or CD8+ T cells sorted from blood, collected in a trial of the OX40 agonist ivuxolimab. Every receptor here comes from an adult with an advanced solid tumor such as melanoma, head and neck, liver or kidney cancer.

The chain has TRBV18 and TRBJ1-5; TRBD1 is a possible D gene (5 bases). This CDR3 has 16 residues. Germline CDR1 KGHSH, CDR2 LQKENI. V was clipped by 3 bases and J by 2 bases, with 14 bases between them. This CDR3 is CASSPGPPLGNQPQHF. The CDR3 region has the DNA TGTGCCAGCTCACCGGGACCGCCCTTGGGCAATCAGCCCCAGCATTTT.

The V call is TRBV6-5, the J call TRBJ1-2, with TRBD1 identical over 7 bases. The CDR3 consists of 15 residues. Trimming at V came to 0 bases and at J to 7 bases, leaving 8 bases not matched to a gene. The germline gives CDR1 MNHEY, CDR2 SVGAGI. CDR3: CASSYSSGGRSGYTF. CDR3 coding DNA: TGTGCCAGCAGTTACTCGTCAGGGGGGAGGTCTGGCTACACCTTC.

The CDR3 region is CASVLAGGPTDTQYF. The CDR3 coding sequence is TGTGCCAGCGTACTGGCGGGAGGGCCGACAGATACGCAGTATTTT. This chain joins TRBV28 and TRBJ2-3; 9 bases line up with TRBD2. The J segment lost 3 bases and the V segment lost 8 bases, leaving 9 bases of the junction unmatched. CDR1 MDHEN and CDR2 SYDVKM come from the germline V gene. CDR3 length: 15 amino acids. The complete variable domain, with remaining parts taken from reference TRBV28 and TRBJ2-3, reads DVKVTQSSRYLVKRTGEKVFLECVQDMDHENMFWYRQDPGLGLRLIYFSYDVKMKEKGDIPEGYSVSREKKERFSLILESASTNQTSMYLCASVLAGGPTDTQYFGPGTRLTVL.

This clone appeared a single time. The chain joins TRBV5-1 to TRBJ2-3, with a possible D match to TRBD1 (5 bases). Germline V gene sequence: CDR1 SGHRS, CDR2 YFSETQ. The CDR3 is made up of 17 amino acids. Trimming pared 1 base from V and 7 bases from J, leaving 22 bases between. CDR3 in DNA: TGCGCCAGCAGCTTGTTTTATTCAGGGAATATGGGAAATACGCAGTATTTT. Protein sequence: CASSLFYSGNMGNTQYF.

The rearrangement links TRBV30 to TRBJ1-1; D gene ambiguous. The CDR3 extends over 14 amino acids. The V end was cut by 0 bases, the J end by 1 base, with 9 bases between. Germline V lookup: CDR1 GTSNPN, CDR2 SVGIG (reference sequence). The CDR3 nucleotides are TGTGCCTGGAGTGTAGGCCGAGCGAACACTGAAGCTTTCTTT. Amino acids: CAWSVGRANTEAFF.

This chain links TRBV28 with TRBJ2-4; TRBD1 matches at 7 bases. V lost 6 bases to trimming and J lost 0 bases; unmatched junction nucleotides: 11. Germline CDR1 MDHEN, CDR2 SYDVKM. The CDR3 totals 17 residues. DNA of the CDR3: TGTGCCAGCAGCCTCCCGACAGGGTCCCTAGCCAAAAACATTCAGTACTTC. It is translated as CASSLPTGSLAKNIQYF.

This chain links TRBV5-6 with TRBJ1-3, with D unclear. V was cut by 0 bases and J by 2 bases, with 6 bases left in between. The CDR3 consists of 14 residues. The germline gives CDR1 SGHDT, CDR2 YYEEEE. DNA of the CDR3: TGTGCCAGCAGCTTGGGGTTTGCTGGAAACACCATATATTTT. This translates into CASSLGFAGNTIYF.

The V call is TRBV28, the J call TRBJ1-5; possibly TRBD1 for D (6 bases). The CDR3 is made up of 14 amino acids. Germline lookup yields CDR1 MDHEN and CDR2 SYDVKM. With 5 bases removed from V and 6 bases from J, the gap between germline ends came to 14 bases. CDR3 coding DNA: TGTGCCAGCAGTCCGTCACAGGGAACTCAGCCCCAGCATTTT. Translation gives CASSPSQGTQPQHF.

This clone was counted between two and nine times. The CDR3 DNA sequence: TGTGCCAGCAGGGGCACAGCTAACTATGGCTACACCTTC. It is translated as CASRGTANYGYTF. V is TRBV6-1 and J is TRBJ1-2, with D uncertain. The CDR3 totals 13 residues. Germline V gene data show CDR1 as MNHNS and CDR2 as SASEGT. The ends were cut back, 6 bases at V and 0 bases at J, with 8 bases in the middle.

This clone appeared a single time. This chain joins TRBV6-1 and TRBJ1-1, with a weak D call TRBD1 (5 bases). The CDR3 runs to 13 residues. The germline V gene has CDR1 MNHNS and CDR2 SASEGT. V was clipped by 9 bases and J by 0 bases, with 11 bases between them. The CDR3 nucleotides are TGTGCCAGTACAGGAGACCTGAACACTGAAGCTTTCTTT. Encoded protein: CASTGDLNTEAFF.

Comments on this clone: Other DNA sequences in the same sample also yield this CDR3. This chain links TRBV18 with TRBJ2-3, with D unclear. V dropped 3 bases and J dropped 2 bases, with 3 bases sitting between them. CDR1 and CDR2 from the germline V gene are KGHSH and LQKENI. This CDR3 contains 12 residues. CDR3 DNA sequence: TGTGCCAGCTCACCTTACACAGATACGCAGTATTTT. As protein: CASSPYTDTQYF. Combining the CDR3 with reference TRBV18 and TRBJ2-3 gives the whole variable domain NAGVMQNPRHLVRRRGQEARLRCSPMKGHSHVYWYRQLPEEGLKFMVYLQKENIIDESGMPKERFSAEFPKEGPSILRIQQVVRGDSAAYFCASSPYTDTQYFGPGTRLTVL.

This rearrangement joins TRBV7-9 to TRBJ2-1; the D call may be TRBD1 or TRBD2 (5 bases each). The germline gives CDR1 SEHNR, CDR2 FQNEAQ (reference sequence). The V end was cut by 4 bases, the J end by 2 bases, with 15 bases between. The CDR3 totals 16 residues. CDR3 protein: CASSSPPGRTYNEQFF. The DNA of the CDR3 is TGTGCCAGCAGCTCCCCCCCGGGGCGGACCTACAATGAGCAGTTCTTC.

The V gene is TRBV7-2, the J gene TRBJ2-5, with D unclear. This CDR3 comprises 14 residues. V lost 2 bases and J 2 bases, leaving 9 bases between the germline ends. The germline CDR1 and CDR2 sequences are SGHTA and FQGNSA. CDR3 residues: CASSLSAKQETQYF. CDR3 sequence (DNA): TGTGCCAGCAGCTTATCGGCCAAGCAAGAGACCCAGTACTTC.